Reported below is one T cell receptor (beta chain). The target antigen is unknown. The sample is drawn from a study of shared clonotypes between healthy human individuals. Overall study context: Participating donors consisted of two women and a few men aged 18 to 49.

Memory CD4+ cells were the fraction left after CD45RA+ naive selection. Study findings and constraints: Naive subsets typically showed greater estimated richness than memory subsets.

It was across several immunoSEQ plates that each subset's genomic DNA was evenly split. TCRdb keeps only in-frame clones here, not all; method: immunoSEQ multiplex PCR. The sample yields roughly 2.5 million clones, approximately 94% seen once. V lost 0 bases and J 1 base, leaving 12 bases between the germline ends. This CDR3 comprises 16 residues. Germline V lookup: CDR1 LGHNA, CDR2 YSLEER. Sequenced: naive CD4+ T cells sorted from blood. Stated subset: CD45RA+ positively selected. This chain links TRBV4-3 with TRBJ1-1; the D gene is possibly TRBD1 (5 bases). The sequence came from a man aged 18 to 35 in good health. The CDR3 region has the DNA TGCGCCAGCAGCCAAGATCTGGGGCAGGGGAACACTGAAGCTTTCTTT. It encodes CASSQDLGQGNTEAFF.